The text below deals with one T cell receptor beta chain. These data are taken from a study of Tregs in tolerant kidney transplant recipients. The method was immunoSEQ multiplex PCR; TCRdb's version includes in-frame clones alone and lacks a portion of them. The sample consists of tens of thousands of clones, under 95% of them appearing once. Germline V gene lookup returns CDR1 LNHDA and CDR2 SQIVND (reference sequence). V lost 3 bases and J lost 1; bases outside the gene matches: 5. This CDR3 region has 16 residues. The gene calls are TRBV19 and TRBJ1-5, with 8 bases aligning to TRBD1. Sequences were derived from Tregs from blood, sampled before the transplant. This receptor was taken from a human donor who received a combined kidney and bone marrow transplant. This chain's CDR3 is CASSISQGASNQPQHF. As DNA, the CDR3 is TGTGCCAGTAGTATCTCTCAGGGGGCGAGCAATCAGCCCCAGCATTTT.